The clone carrying this TCR beta chain turned up a few times. The repertoire was sequenced with immunoSEQ multiplex PCR; TCRdb's copy has only in-frame clones and lacks some. The sample has roughly 160,000 clones; 79% are singletons. This study enrolled people aged roughly 18 to 89 from around 26 US geographic areas. Membership in each cohort depended on participant-reported clinical history. This sample is drawn from a study of blood T cell repertoires in COVID-19. Study-wide context: Symptom resolution, clearance, or two negative PCRs marked donors in Cohort 3 as recovered. In each case, the material was cDNA or gDNA derived from T cells, B-cell-depleted T cells, or PBMCs.

The sequenced sample was PBMCs or T cells enriched from blood (not recorded which). This TCR was recovered from a woman in her 70s in a cohort exposed to, infected with or recovered from COVID-19 (not recorded which).

The CDR3 DNA follows: TGTGCCACCAGCAGAGATCTCGCGGGACAGGGTTTATACGAGCAGTACTTC. It yields the protein CATSRDLAGQGLYEQYF. This rearrangement joins TRBV15 to TRBJ2-7; 9 nucleotides match TRBD1. The CDR3 spans 17 residues. From germline, CDR1 is LNHNV and CDR2 YYDKDF (reference sequence). The V gene end was trimmed by 0 bases and the J gene end by 4 bases; junction bases not matched to a gene: 10.